These 22 T cell receptor beta chains were all obtained from the same sample, sequenced in a study of regulatory T cells in long-lasting Graves disease. To make TCR beta libraries, researchers used iRepertoire HTBI primers and Arm-PCR of CDR3 regions. MiXCR was run by TCRdb on the multiplex PCR reads, yielding one entry per CDR3 protein. The sample yields around 330,000 distinct CDR3 sequences, 18% seen once. Time point denoted: newly diagnosed GD, antithyroid drugs for less than 3 months. Preparation of the TCR library used RNA extracted from PBMCs. The specimen was peripheral blood mononuclear cells (PBMCs), collected at new diagnosis, from a patient treated with antithyroid drugs. These receptors were taken from a female donor with Graves disease.

This clonotype has a count of ten or more. J is TRBJ1-1 and V is TRBV14; weak D call: TRBD1 (5 bases). This CDR3 is built from 16 residues. From germline, CDR1 is SGHDN and CDR2 FVKESK. V was shortened by 0 bases and J by 7 bases, with 18 bases between the two germline ends. The DNA for the CDR3 is TGTGCCAGCAGCCAAGATGCCTCCTGGGGCAGAGATGAAGCTTTCTTT. Translated, it gives CASSQDASWGRDEAFF.

Details on this clonotype: It may be a read error: a sequence one base away is much more abundant. CDR3 nucleotides: TGTGCCAGCAGCCCAGGCAAAAAAGGGACCCAGTACTTC. Encoded protein: CASSPGKKGTQYF. V gene TRBV6-2 or TRBV6-3 combines with J gene TRBJ2-1; D ambiguous. The J call may be mistaken, given a closer DNA end match to TRBJ2-5. Germline V gene lookup returns CDR1 MNHEY and CDR2 SVGEGT. CDR3 size: 13 residues.

This clonotype was observed at least ten times. This chain connects TRBV7-9 to TRBJ1-5; D call uncertain. The CDR3 runs 19 residues. CDR1 is SEHNR and CDR2 is FQNEAQ in the germline V gene (reference sequence). Between the trimmed V and J ends, which lost 1 base and 0 bases, there was a span of 19 bases. The CDR3 loop is CASSLVVGQPIYSNQPQHF. As DNA, the CDR3 is TGTGCCAGCAGCTTAGTAGTGGGCCAGCCGATATATAGCAATCAGCCCCAGCATTTT.

Ten or more counts support this clonotype. The chain carries TRBV6-1 and TRBJ1-4, with D perhaps TRBD1 (5 bases). Per germline, CDR1 MNHNS and CDR2 SASEGT. The CDR3 length is 14 residues. V lost 3 bases to trimming and J lost 8 bases, with 13 bases between them. The CDR3 reads CASSDQGGREKLFF. The CDR3 bases are TGTGCCAGCAGTGACCAGGGTGGTCGAGAAAAACTGTTTTTT.

Ten or more counts support this clonotype. Sequence at one end of the junction differs from germline and may be a read error. The chain couples TRBV6-1 to TRBJ1-3, with D perhaps TRBD1 (5 bases). Germline lookup yields CDR1 MNHNS and CDR2 SASEGT. The CDR3 loop spans 15 amino acids. CDR3 bases: TGTGCCACCAGTCTCGTCACGGGACGGCGAAACACCATATATTTT. This encodes CATSLVTGRRNTIYF.

In its sample, this clonotype was seen many times. This chain links TRBV7-2 with TRBJ2-7; D may correspond to TRBD1 or TRBD2 (5 bases each). Germline V gene lookup returns CDR1 SGHTA and CDR2 FQGNSA. This CDR3 spans 17 amino acids. V lost 0 bases and J 2 bases, leaving 17 bases between the germline ends. The chain's CDR3 is CASSLAPLGVSPYEQYF. The CDR3 nucleotides are TGTGCCAGCAGCTTAGCCCCTTTGGGGGTTTCCCCCTACGAGCAGTACTTC.

This clonotype was seen many times. This chain joins TRBV28 and TRBJ2-1; 7 nucleotides align to TRBD2. Germline CDR1 MDHEN, CDR2 SYDVKM. The V gene end was trimmed by 4 bases and the J gene end by 2 bases; junction bases not matched to a gene: 8. The length of the CDR3 is 16 residues. The CDR3 here is CASSSSRLAPYNEQFF. The CDR3 region has the DNA TGTGCCAGCAGTTCATCCCGACTAGCACCCTACAATGAGCAGTTCTTC.

This clonotype was recorded a few times. The rearrangement uses TRBV5-6 and TRBJ2-7; 8 bases align to TRBD2. After removal of 1 base from V and 6 bases from J, the junction contained 6 bases not matched to a gene. Germline lookup yields CDR1 SGHDT and CDR2 YYEEEE. CDR3 length equals 14 residues. The CDR3 region is CASSLPAGVSEQYF. The CDR3 nucleotides read TGTGCCAGCAGCTTGCCAGCGGGAGTGTCCGAGCAGTACTTC.

This clonotype was seen at least ten times. The gene calls are TRBV2 and TRBJ1-2, with D hard to call. The germline CDR1 and CDR2 sequences are SNHLY and FYNNEI. The CDR3 runs 13 residues. Deletions cut 2 bases from V and 3 bases from J, with 7 bases between. CDR3 loop: CASSETGHYGYTF. The CDR3, as DNA: TGTGCCAGCAGTGAAACCGGACACTATGGCTACACCTTC.

This clonotype came up many times. The rearrangement joins TRBV6-4 to TRBJ2-3, with 14 positions matching TRBD2. The germline V gene has CDR1 MRHNA and CDR2 SNTAGT. The CDR3 sequence is 15 residues long. Trimming removed 3 bases from V and 5 bases from J; junction bases left unmatched: 1. CDR3 in amino acids: CASSEGTSGRDTQYF. The CDR3 coding sequence is TGTGCCAGCAGTGAGGGGACTAGCGGGAGAGATACGCAGTATTTT.

This clonotype has at least ten counts. J is TRBJ1-1 and V is TRBV19; TRBD1 is a possible D gene (5 bases). Germline CDR1 and CDR2: LNHDA and SQIVND (reference sequence). This CDR3 spans 15 amino acids. Deletions cut 4 bases from V and 1 base from J, with 13 bases between. In DNA form, the CDR3 reads TGTGCCAGTAGTAAGCAGGGTCGGGAGAACACTGAAGCTTTCTTT. Protein product: CASSKQGRENTEAFF.

This clonotype was seen once. The chain uses TRBV2 and TRBJ2-1, with 7 nucleotides matching TRBD1. From germline, CDR1 is SNHLY and CDR2 FYNNEI. There are 17 residues in the CDR3. Trimming removed 3 bases from V and 0 bases from J; junction bases left unmatched: 8. CDR3 amino acids: CASSDPGTVSSYNEQFF. As DNA, the CDR3 is TGTGCCAGCAGTGACCCTGGGACAGTCAGCTCCTACAATGAGCAGTTCTTC.

V is TRBV19 and J is TRBJ2-2; 11 positions agree with TRBD2. The V segment lost 6 bases and the J segment 6 bases; nucleotides outside the gene matches: 15. The CDR3 contains 18 residues. In germline, CDR1 is LNHDA, CDR2 SQIVND (reference sequence). The CDR3 loop is CASRKLILAGVSSGELFF. The CDR3 region has the DNA TGTGCCAGTAGGAAACTAATACTAGCGGGGGTTTCTTCCGGGGAGCTGTTTTTT.

This clonotype was observed many times. The rearrangement uses TRBV11-2 and TRBJ1-5; 8 bases match TRBD1. The germline CDR1 and CDR2 sequences are SGHAT and FQNNGV. The V segment lost 4 bases and the J segment 3 bases; nucleotides outside the gene matches: 8. The CDR3 totals 16 residues. CDR3: CASSSSGGVDNQPQHF. CDR3 bases: TGTGCCAGCAGCTCCTCAGGGGGCGTGGACAATCAGCCCCAGCATTTT.

Notes on this clonotype: A read error is the likely source, as a far larger clone sits one nucleotide away. The chain links TRBV10-3 to TRBJ2-7, with D unresolved. The CDR3 runs 10 residues. V was cut by 10 bases and J by 7 bases, with 11 bases left in between. Germline CDR1 and CDR2: ENHRY and SYGVKD. As DNA, the CDR3 is TGTGCCACCTGGATCTATGAGCAGTACTTC. Translation: CATWIYEQYF.

This clonotype was observed many times. The V call is TRBV20-1, the J call TRBJ2-1; D gene ambiguous. With 0 bases removed from V and 4 bases from J, the gap between germline ends came to 13 bases. The germline CDR1 and CDR2 sequences are DFQATT and SNEGSKA (reference sequence). The CDR3 spans 15 residues. The CDR3 region is CSARDQRGNYNEQFF. CDR3 DNA sequence: TGCAGTGCTAGAGATCAGCGAGGAAATTACAATGAGCAGTTCTTC.

Comment on this clonotype: A junction boundary mismatches the germline segment, possibly from a read error. The chain is built from TRBV3-1 and TRBJ2-3; TRBD2 matches at 13 bases. The germline gives CDR1 LGHDT, CDR2 YNNKEL (reference sequence). The length of the CDR3 is 18 residues. The CDR3, as DNA: TGTGCCAGCAGCCACTCAGGACTAGCGGGAGTTGTGACAGATACGCAGTGTTTT. It is translated as CASSHSGLAGVVTDTQCF.

This clonotype was recorded at least ten times. This chain joins TRBV2 and TRBJ1-5, with D hard to call. V lost 2 bases and J lost 4, with 12 bases in between. The CDR3 is made up of 15 amino acids. Germline loops: CDR1 SNHLY, CDR2 FYNNEI. Here the CDR3 DNA reads TGTGCCAGCAGTGAAACGGTGGCTGTAAATCAGCCCCAGCATTTT. Amino acid sequence: CASSETVAVNQPQHF. Together with reference TRBV2 and TRBJ1-5, the CDR3 gives the full variable domain: EPEVTQTPSHQVTQMGQEVILRCVPISNHLYFYWYRQILGQKVEFLVSFYNNEISEKSEIFDDQFSVERPDGSNFTLKIRSTKLEDSAMYFCASSETVAVNQPQHFGDGTRLSIL.

This clonotype appeared many times. The chain recombines TRBV2 with TRBJ1-6, with D uncertain. CDR3 length equals 15 residues. Trimming left V 5 bases short and J 0 bases short, with 8 bases between. The germline CDR1 and CDR2 sequences are SNHLY and FYNNEI. CDR3 sequence: CASSQKSSYNSPLHF. The CDR3 coding sequence is TGTGCCAGCAGTCAGAAGAGCTCCTATAATTCACCCCTCCACTTT.

At least ten counts were recorded for this clonotype. The genes are TRBV29-1 and TRBJ2-1; 10 nucleotides match TRBD2. This CDR3 has 15 amino acids. Germline CDR1 reads SQVTM; CDR2 reads ANQGSEA. V lost 6 bases to trimming and J lost 3 bases; unmatched junction nucleotides: 8. The CDR3 region is CSVPRGLADYNEQFF. For the CDR3, the DNA is TGCAGCGTACCTCGAGGACTAGCGGACTACAATGAGCAGTTCTTC.

The chain is built from TRBV16 and TRBJ2-1, with 12 bases identical to TRBD2. The CDR3 runs to 17 residues. J lost 7 bases, V lost 0 bases, and 7 bases had no gene match. CDR1 and CDR2 from the germline V gene are KGHSY and FQNENV. The CDR3 spells CASSQSYRTSGTNEQFF. CDR3 coding DNA: TGTGCCAGCAGCCAATCATATAGGACTAGCGGGACTAATGAGCAGTTCTTC.

This clonotype was detected many times. V gene TRBV19 combines with J gene TRBJ2-3; the match to TRBD1 covers 9 bases. Germline loops: CDR1 LNHDA, CDR2 SQIVND (reference sequence). CDR3 length: 15 amino acids. Trimming at V came to 8 bases and at J to 2 bases, leaving 8 bases not matched to a gene. CDR3 in DNA: TGTGCCAGTGCCGCCGGGACAGGGTTCACAGATACGCAGTATTTT. It yields the protein CASAAGTGFTDTQYF.